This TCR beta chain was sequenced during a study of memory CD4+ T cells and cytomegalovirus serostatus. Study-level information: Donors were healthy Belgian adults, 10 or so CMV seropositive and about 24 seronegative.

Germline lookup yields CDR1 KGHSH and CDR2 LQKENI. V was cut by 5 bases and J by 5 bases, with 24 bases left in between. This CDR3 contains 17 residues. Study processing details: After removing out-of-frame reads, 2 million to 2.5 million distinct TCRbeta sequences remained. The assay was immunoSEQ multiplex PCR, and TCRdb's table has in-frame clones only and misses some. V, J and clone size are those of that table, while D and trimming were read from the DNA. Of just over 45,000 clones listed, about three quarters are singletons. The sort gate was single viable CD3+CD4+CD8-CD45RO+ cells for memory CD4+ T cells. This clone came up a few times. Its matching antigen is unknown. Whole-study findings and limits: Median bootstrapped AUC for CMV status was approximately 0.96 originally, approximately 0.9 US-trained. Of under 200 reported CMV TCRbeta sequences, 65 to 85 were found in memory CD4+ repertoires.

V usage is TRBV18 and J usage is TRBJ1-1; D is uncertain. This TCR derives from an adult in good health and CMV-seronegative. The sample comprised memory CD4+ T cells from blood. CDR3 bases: TGTGCCAGCTCAGGCTTTGGGAGTTCGGCGGTGGGGACTGAAGCTTTCTTT. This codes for CASSGFGSSAVGTEAFF.